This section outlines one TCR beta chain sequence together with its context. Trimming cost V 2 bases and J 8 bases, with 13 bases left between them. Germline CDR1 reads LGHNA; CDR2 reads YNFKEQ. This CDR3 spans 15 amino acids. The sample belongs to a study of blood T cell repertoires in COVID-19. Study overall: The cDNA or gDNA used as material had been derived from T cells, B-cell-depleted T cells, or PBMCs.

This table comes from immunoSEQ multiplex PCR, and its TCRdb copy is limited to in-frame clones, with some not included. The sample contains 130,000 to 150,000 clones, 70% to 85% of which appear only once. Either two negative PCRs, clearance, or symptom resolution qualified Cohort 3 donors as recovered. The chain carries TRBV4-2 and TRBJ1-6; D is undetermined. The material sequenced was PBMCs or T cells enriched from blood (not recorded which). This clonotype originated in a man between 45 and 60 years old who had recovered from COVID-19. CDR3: CASSQLVGGYSPLHF. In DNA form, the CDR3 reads TGTGCCAGCAGCCAATTAGTCGGAGGGTATTCACCCCTCCACTTT.